This T cell receptor beta chain was captured in a study of shared clonotypes between healthy human individuals. Study results and caveats: Clonotype sharing among donors was expected to depend on sequencing depth.

How the authors handled the data: Filtering differed for immunoSEQ, which gave only junction sequences without quality scores. Sequencing used immunoSEQ multiplex PCR; TCRdb keeps in-frame clones, though not all of them. The DNA was the basis for D and trimming; V, J and clone size are from that table. The sample has hundreds of thousands of clones; 79% are singletons. Note on this clone: Its target is not known.

Approximately 90 million PBMCs were counted before genomic DNA extraction. From germline, CDR1 is SGHTA and CDR2 FQGNSA. The V gene end was trimmed by 8 bases and the J gene end by 8 bases; junction bases not matched to a gene: 9. The CDR3 has 13 residues. Sample: PBMCs. This rearrangement joins TRBV7-2 to TRBJ2-1; 7 bases match TRBD1. This sequence originates from a woman in her thirties or forties in good health. Some clones in this sample may be carry-over from other donors' samples. The chain's CDR3 is CASESRQGDEQFF. The DNA for the CDR3 is TGTGCCAGCGAAAGCCGACAGGGAGATGAGCAGTTCTTC.